These 25 T cell receptor beta chains share one sample of origin, sequenced in a study of untreated major depressive disorder. Produced via immunoSEQ multiplex PCR; TCRdb's table is partial and in-frame only. Of about 21,000 clones in the sample, roughly 91% were seen once. The sample comprised CD4+ T cells from PBMCs. All receptors derive from a woman in her 40s in good health.

The chain couples TRBV4-1 to TRBJ1-2; weak D call: TRBD1 (5 bases). CDR1 and CDR2 (germline): MGHRA, YSYEKL. V lost 5 bases and J 8 bases, leaving 18 bases between the germline ends. The CDR3 sequence is 14 residues long. CDR3: CASSSLKGKDGYTF. DNA of the CDR3: TGCGCCAGCAGCTCCTTAAAGGGGAAGGACGGCTACACCTTC.

The chain has TRBV23-1 and TRBJ2-1; a possible D gene is TRBD1 (6 bases). TRBV23-1 is an ORF, with its function uncertain. CDR3 length: 15 amino acids. The V end was cut by 4 bases, the J end by 5 bases, with 15 bases between. The CDR3 sequence is CASSPGASRHNEQFF. The CDR3 DNA follows: TGCGCCAGCAGTCCAGGGGCTAGCCGCCACAATGAGCAGTTCTTC.

V usage is TRBV5-1 and J usage is TRBJ1-2; the D is unclear. V was shortened by 0 bases and J by 8 bases, with 11 bases between the two germline ends. The CDR3 is 13 amino acids. From germline, CDR1 is SGHRS and CDR2 YFSETQ. The CDR3: CASSLEGWKGYTF. CDR3 sequence (DNA): TGCGCCAGCAGCTTGGAGGGATGGAAGGGCTACACCTTC.

This chain joins TRBV30 and TRBJ1-3; 10 bases line up with TRBD1. The CDR3 consists of 15 residues. The trim removed 2 bases at V and 4 bases at J, leaving 5 bases unmatched. Germline CDR1 and CDR2: GTSNPN and SVGIG (reference sequence). The CDR3 reads CAWSRQGAPGNTIYF. Written as DNA, the CDR3 is TGTGCCTGGAGTAGACAGGGGGCGCCCGGAAACACCATATATTTT.

CDR3 loop: CARPGHNTGELFF. The CDR3 DNA follows: TGCGCCAGGCCGGGGCACAACACCGGGGAGCTGTTTTTT. The chain is built from TRBV4-1 and TRBJ2-2; possibly TRBD1 or TRBD2 for D (5 bases each). Germline CDR1 and CDR2: MGHRA and YSYEKL. The CDR3 loop spans 13 amino acids. V lost 9 bases and J 2 bases, leaving 10 bases between the germline ends.

The V gene is TRBV5-6, the J gene TRBJ2-2; D is unresolved. Trimming cost V 4 bases and J 9 bases, with 10 bases left between them. Germline V CDR1 and CDR2: SGHDT, YYEEEE. The CDR3 is 12 residues long. This CDR3 reads CASSPYTRELFF. CDR3 bases: TGTGCCAGCAGCCCATATACCCGGGAGCTGTTTTTT.

The chain combines TRBV25-1 with TRBJ2-5; TRBD1 matches 8 bases. Germline CDR1 reads MGHDK; CDR2 reads SYGVNS. The ends lost 5 bases at V and 7 bases at J; junction bases unmatched: 9. The CDR3 loop spans 14 amino acids. The CDR3 DNA reads as TGTGCCAGCAGTCTCTCAGGGGGCCGGGGGACCCAGTACTTC. Protein product: CASSLSGGRGTQYF.

DNA for the CDR3: TGTGCCAGCAGTTTGGCTATATCCTACGAGCAGTACTTC. Translated: CASSLAISYEQYF. The V call is TRBV27, the J call TRBJ2-7, with unresolved D. Germline CDR1 is MNHEY and CDR2 is SMNVEV (reference sequence). This CDR3 is 13 amino acids long. Trimming left V 3 bases short and J 1 base short, with 7 bases between.

V gene TRBV4-2 combines with J gene TRBJ2-5; tentative D call: TRBD2 (6 bases). V lost 1 base to trimming and J lost 5 bases, with 20 bases between them. This CDR3 is built from 17 residues. Per the germline V gene, CDR1 is LGHNA and CDR2 is YNFKEQ. CDR3: CASSQGHSVASGETQYF. CDR3 sequence (DNA): TGTGCCAGCAGCCAAGGGCATTCTGTGGCCAGCGGGGAGACCCAGTACTTC.

The chain uses TRBV27 and TRBJ2-3, with TRBD2 matching 7 bases. This CDR3 spans 12 amino acids. V shed 5 bases, J shed 4 bases, and the junction held 0 bases outside the gene matches. In germline, CDR1 is MNHEY, CDR2 SMNVEV (reference sequence). The CDR3 nucleotides are TGTGCCAGCAGTGGGGGGGCAGATACGCAGTATTTT. Translation gives CASSGGADTQYF.

This clone was picked up one time. This chain joins TRBV4-3 and TRBJ2-1; 9 bases are a match to TRBD2. This CDR3 is built from 17 residues. V shed 0 bases and J 3 bases; nucleotides not matched to a gene: 6. Looked up from germline, CDR1 is LGHNA and CDR2 is YSLEER. The CDR3 coding sequence is TGCGCCAGCAGCCAAGATTTAGCGGGGGTTCTCTACAATGAGCAGTTCTTC. Amino acids: CASSQDLAGVLYNEQFF.

The chain couples TRBV27 to TRBJ2-6; 7 bases fit TRBD1. Germline V CDR1 and CDR2: MNHEY, SMNVEV (reference sequence). The CDR3 runs to 21 residues. Trimming cost V 6 bases and J 0 bases; bases outside gene matches: 20. The chain's CDR3 is CASRRVFSGQAVVSGANVLTF. The CDR3 bases are TGTGCCAGCAGGCGAGTGTTTTCCGGACAGGCCGTAGTCTCTGGGGCCAACGTCCTGACTTTC. The full variable domain, rest sourced from reference TRBV27 and TRBJ2-6, is EAQVTQNPRYLITVTGKKLTVTCSQNMNHEYMSWYRQDPGLGLRQIYYSMNVEVTDKGDVPEGYKVSRKEKRNFPLILESPSPNQTSLYFCASRRVFSGQAVVSGANVLTFGAGSRLTVL.

This clone is a singleton in its sample. The V call is TRBV6-4, the J call TRBJ2-3, with TRBD2 matching over 9 bases. Trimming took 4 bases from V and 1 from J; bases not matched to a gene: 0. Germline V gives CDR1 MRHNA, CDR2 SNTAGT. This CDR3 region has 14 residues. The CDR3 spells CASSASGGTDTQYF. CDR3 in DNA: TGTGCCAGCAGTGCTAGCGGGGGCACAGATACGCAGTATTTT.

V is TRBV5-1 and J is TRBJ2-7, with 7 bases that match TRBD1. Germline V gives CDR1 SGHRS, CDR2 YFSETQ. V was clipped by 0 bases and J by 4 bases; unmatched bases: 10. CDR3 size: 16 residues. As DNA, the CDR3 is TGCGCCAGCAGCTTGGCCGGGACAGAAAACCCTTACGAGCAGTACGTC. It codes for CASSLAGTENPYEQYV.

J is TRBJ2-7 and V is TRBV10-1; the D is unclear. Germline values: CDR1 WNHNN, CDR2 SYGVQD (reference sequence). Trimming took 7 bases from V and 0 from J, leaving 19 bases between them. CDR3 length: 16 amino acids. The CDR3 loop reads CASTLPWSVSSYEQYV. In nucleotides, the CDR3 is TGCGCCAGCACCCTCCCCTGGTCCGTTTCCTCCTACGAGCAGTACGTC.

The chain is built from TRBV6-5 and TRBJ2-2; no firm D call. The CDR3 extends over 13 amino acids. CDR1 is MNHEY, CDR2 SVGAGI, per germline. CDR3 sequence: CATRVENTGELFF. In DNA, the CDR3 is TGTGCGACACGGGTCGAAAACACCGGGGAGCTGTTTTTT.

J is TRBJ2-7 and V is TRBV6-1, with D perhaps TRBD1 or TRBD2 (5 bases each). Germline V gene data show CDR1 as MNHNS and CDR2 as SASEGT. Trimming took 7 bases from V and 5 from J, leaving 21 bases between them. This CDR3 contains 15 residues. The CDR3 reads CASIQDPGVGHEQYF. The CDR3 DNA reads TGTGCCAGCATCCAAGACCCAGGAGTGGGACACGAGCAGTACTTC.

V is TRBV5-1 and J is TRBJ2-1, with TRBD2 matching over 13 bases. This CDR3 is 15 amino acids long. The junction had 6 bases not matched to a gene; V was cut back by 4 bases and J by 8 bases. The germline gives CDR1 SGHRS, CDR2 YFSETQ. The chain's CDR3 is CASSRGTSGIDEQFF. CDR3 in DNA: TGCGCCAGCAGCCGAGGGACTAGCGGGATTGATGAGCAGTTCTTC. Combining the CDR3 with reference TRBV5-1 and TRBJ2-1 gives the whole variable domain KAGVTQTPRYLIKTRGQQVTLSCSPISGHRSVSWYQQTPGQGLQFLFEYFSETQRNKGNFPGRFSGRQFSNSRSEMNVSTLELGDSALYLCASSRGTSGIDEQFFGPGTRLTVL.

V gene TRBV11-2 combines with J gene TRBJ2-3; 11 bases map to TRBD2. Germline CDR1 is SGHAT and CDR2 is FQNNGV. Germline trimming cut 2 bases from V and 4 bases from J; bases unmatched to any gene: 2. This CDR3 has 15 residues. For the CDR3, the DNA is TGTGCCAGCAGCTTACTAGCGGGGGGCGCAGATACGCAGTATTTT. Translation gives CASSLLAGGADTQYF. The full variable domain, completed using reference TRBV11-2 and TRBJ2-3, is EAGVAQSPRYKIIEKRQSVAFWCNPISGHATLYWYQQILGQGPKLLIQFQNNGVVDDSQLPKDRFSAERLKGVDSTLKIQPAKLEDSAVYLCASSLLAGGADTQYFGPGTRLTVL.

The chain employs TRBV5-4 and TRBJ2-5; perhaps TRBD1 as D (5 bases). Trimming removed 0 bases at V and 5 bases at J, with 14 bases between. The CDR3 runs to 15 residues. Germline values: CDR1 SGHNT, CDR2 YYREEE (reference sequence). DNA for the CDR3: TGTGCCAGCAGCTTGGCGGGCTCAGGGCTCGAGACCCAGTACTTC. It codes for CASSLAGSGLETQYF.

V and J are TRBV2 and TRBJ2-3; maybe TRBD2 (6 bases). The germline gives CDR1 SNHLY, CDR2 FYNNEI. CDR3 size: 16 residues. V lost 6 bases and J 2 bases, leaving 18 bases between the germline ends. The CDR3 protein is CASSPSGGLNTDTQYF. CDR3 coding DNA: TGTGCCAGCAGCCCCAGTGGGGGACTCAACACAGATACGCAGTATTTT.

The chain has TRBV5-1 and TRBJ1-3; no firm D call. Trimming took 0 bases from V and 0 from J, leaving 4 bases between them. Germline CDR1 is SGHRS and CDR2 is YFSETQ. The CDR3 is 14 residues long. DNA for the CDR3: TGCGCCAGCAGCTTGGACAACTCTGGAAACACCATATATTTT. Protein: CASSLDNSGNTIYF. Filled out from reference TRBV5-1 and TRBJ1-3, the complete variable domain reads KAGVTQTPRYLIKTRGQQVTLSCSPISGHRSVSWYQQTPGQGLQFLFEYFSETQRNKGNFPGRFSGRQFSNSRSEMNVSTLELGDSALYLCASSLDNSGNTIYFGEGSWLTVV.

The sample holds one count of this clone. This sequence joins TRBV15 and TRBJ1-5, with 9 bases aligning to TRBD1. Germline CDR1 LNHNV, CDR2 YYDKDF (reference sequence). The CDR3 is made up of 16 amino acids. The trim removed 2 bases at V and 2 bases at J, leaving 4 bases unmatched. As DNA, the CDR3 is TGTGCCACCAGCAGAACAGGGGGCTTGGGCAATCAGCCCCAGCATTTT. Its protein product is CATSRTGGLGNQPQHF.

Worth noting for this clone: The junction departs from the called germline gene at one end, perhaps through a read error. The chain recombines TRBV5-1 with TRBJ1-1, with 7 bases aligning to TRBD1. This CDR3 spans 15 amino acids. Germline V gene data show CDR1 as SGHRS and CDR2 as YFSETQ. CDR3 loop: CASRLGGTAYTEAFF. In DNA form, the CDR3 reads TGCGCCAGCAGGTTGGGGGGGACAGCGTACACTGAAGCTTTCTTT.

The chain is built from TRBV2 and TRBJ2-1; possibly TRBD2 for D (5 bases). V gave up 3 bases and J gave up 3 bases, with 9 bases separating them. From germline, CDR1 is SNHLY and CDR2 FYNNEI. This CDR3 comprises 14 residues. Here the CDR3 DNA reads TGTGCCAGCAGTGACGTTAGCGTCTACAATGAGCAGTTCTTC. Translated, it gives CASSDVSVYNEQFF.